This entry describes one TCR beta chain. The antigen is unknown. This sample is drawn from a study of shared clonotypes between healthy human individuals. Study as a whole: CD4 naive cells filled three plates per donor, CD4 memory three, CD8 naive two and CD8 memory one.

A deep-level run was used for the assay. Method: immunoSEQ multiplex PCR; TCRdb's copy keeps in-frame clones and lacks some. The sample has over 2,000,000 clones; 93% are singletons. Notes on the study in general: Blood alone was sampled, and tissue repertoires likely differ. In four donors, around 4.5% of naive CD4 clonotypes appeared in common.

CD8 cells regarded as naive lacked CD45RO, were positively chosen for CCR7, and omitted terminally differentiated effector memory CD45RA+ cells. CDR3 length: 15 residues. CDR1 MNHEY and CDR2 SVGAGI come from the germline V gene. Trimming removed 0 bases from V and 6 bases from J, with 14 bases in between. The sequence was obtained from a man in his late teens or twenties in good health. Some clones in this sample may be carry-over from other donors' samples. V usage is TRBV6-5 and J usage is TRBJ1-2, with D unresolved. Sequencing used naive CD8+ T cells from PBMCs. In DNA, the CDR3 is TGTGCCAGCAGTTACTCCTGGGGAATGGCCCATGGCTACACCTTC. It specifies CASSYSWGMAHGYTF.